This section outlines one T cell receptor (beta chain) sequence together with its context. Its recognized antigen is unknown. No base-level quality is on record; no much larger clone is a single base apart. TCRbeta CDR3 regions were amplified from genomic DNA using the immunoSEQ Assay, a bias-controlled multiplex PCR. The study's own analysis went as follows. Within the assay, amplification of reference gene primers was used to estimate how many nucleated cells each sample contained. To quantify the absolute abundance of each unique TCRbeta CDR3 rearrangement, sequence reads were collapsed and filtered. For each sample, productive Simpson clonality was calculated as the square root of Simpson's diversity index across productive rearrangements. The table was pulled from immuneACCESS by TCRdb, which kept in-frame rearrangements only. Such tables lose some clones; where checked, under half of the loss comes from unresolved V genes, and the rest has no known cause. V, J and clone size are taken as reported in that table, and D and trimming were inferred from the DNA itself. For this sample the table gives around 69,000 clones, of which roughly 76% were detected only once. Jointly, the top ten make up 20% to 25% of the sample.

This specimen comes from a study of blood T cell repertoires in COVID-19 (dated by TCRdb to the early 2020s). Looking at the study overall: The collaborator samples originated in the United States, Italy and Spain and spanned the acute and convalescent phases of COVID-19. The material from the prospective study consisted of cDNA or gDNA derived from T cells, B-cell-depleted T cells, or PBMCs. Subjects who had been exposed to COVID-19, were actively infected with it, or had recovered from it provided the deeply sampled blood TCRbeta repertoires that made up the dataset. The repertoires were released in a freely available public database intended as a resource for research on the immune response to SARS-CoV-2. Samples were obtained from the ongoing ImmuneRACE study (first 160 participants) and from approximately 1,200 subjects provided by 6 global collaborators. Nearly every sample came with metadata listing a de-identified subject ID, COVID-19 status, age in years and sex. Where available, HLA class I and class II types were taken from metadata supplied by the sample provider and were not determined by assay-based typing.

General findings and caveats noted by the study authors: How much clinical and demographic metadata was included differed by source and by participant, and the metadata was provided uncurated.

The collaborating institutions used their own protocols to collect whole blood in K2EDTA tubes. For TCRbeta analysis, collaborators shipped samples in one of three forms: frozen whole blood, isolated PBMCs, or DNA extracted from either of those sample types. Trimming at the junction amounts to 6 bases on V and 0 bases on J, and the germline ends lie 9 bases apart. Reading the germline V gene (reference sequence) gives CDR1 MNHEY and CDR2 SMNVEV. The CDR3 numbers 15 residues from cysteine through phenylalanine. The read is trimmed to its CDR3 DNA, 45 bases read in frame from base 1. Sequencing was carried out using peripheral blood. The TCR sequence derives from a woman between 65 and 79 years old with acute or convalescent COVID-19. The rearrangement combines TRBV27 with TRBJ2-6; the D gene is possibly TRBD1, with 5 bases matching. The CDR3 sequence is CASRGHSSGANVLTF. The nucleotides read TGTGCCAGCAGAGGACATAGCTCTGGGGCCAACGTCCTGACTTTC.